This record looks at one T cell receptor beta chain sequence and its context. The antigen this receptor binds is unknown. No per-base quality is available; no much larger clone lies one base away. Taken with the paper, the label for time point translates to: about 28 days (+/-7) after the second vaccine dose. AZD1222 recipients given second doses at about 4 weeks or at about 12 weeks were pooled, since spike-specific TCR depth and breadth were not found to differ between the two schedules. Samples from vaccinated people were obtained from the UK trials COV001 and COV002, which included a single-blind randomized controlled phase 2/3 trial of AZD1222 (ChAdOx1 nCoV-19) in healthy adults. Trial participant PBMC samples were collected at day 0 and day 28 after the second dose for TCRbeta chain sequencing. The CDR3 regions of human TCRbeta chains were analyzed by immunosequencing. The authors' pipeline ran thus. TCRs in the repertoires were compared against a reference library of SARS-CoV-2-specific TCRs that had been generated with the MIRA antigen-specificity platform. Breadth meant the fraction of unique TCRs that were SARS-CoV-2-associated, whereas depth meant the fraction of total T cells that were SARS-CoV-2-associated. Using the MIRA data, each spike-specific TCR was assigned both to the spike region to which the TCR was reactive and to a CD4 or CD8 class. Log10-transformed breadth and depth values were compared by one-way ANOVA with Sidak's multiple comparisons tests. The table was pulled from immuneACCESS by TCRdb, which kept in-frame rearrangements only. Such tables lose some clones; where checked, under half of the loss comes from unresolved V genes, and the rest has no known cause. The D gene and trimming were derived from the DNA, and the V and J assignments and clone size from that table. Present in this sample are fewer than 120,000 clones, 70% to 90% of which were seen just once. The ten largest clones add up to roughly 15% of the sample.

This record belongs to a study of T cell responses to AZD1222 COVID-19 vaccine (dated by TCRdb to about 2021). General notes on the study: TCR sequencing was performed for 230 to 250 trial participants, of whom about 200 were given two doses of AZD1222 and around 26 were given two doses of MenACWY control vaccine. Trial participants were enrolled by age into subgroups of 18-55, 56-69 and 70-plus years, and roughly 150, 30 and 60 TCR-sequenced participants, respectively, were included in these subgroups. General study outcomes and caveats: In the small 56-69-year group, the increase in depth fell short of significance, most likely because of low power. The whole spike protein was spanned by vaccine-associated CD4 TCRs, and dominant responses were seen in regions 160-218 and 743-854. Conclusions about previously exposed vaccinees are limited because only six or seven AZD1222 recipients were SARS-CoV-2 seropositive at baseline. Most participants were white British and females outnumbered males, and the authors suggested that clonal diversity may have been underestimated. Reportedly, close to half of the unique spike-specific TCRs recognized epitopes lying outside the regions that are mutated in the B.1.351 and B.1.1.7 variants. After two AZD1222 doses, both the breadth and the depth of spike-specific TCRs were significantly higher than at day 0 and than in MenACWY recipients. Because no day 14 peak-response samples were available, the repertoires could be characterized only after the peak T cell response.

The material was peripheral blood, obtained 28 days after the second AZD1222 dose. This receptor was taken from an adult who received the AZD1222 COVID-19 vaccine.

The nucleotide sequence reads TGTGCCAGCAGTTCCTTAGGGCGCGGCTACACCTTC. Its coded protein is CASSSLGRGYTF. The chain was built from TRBV12-3 or TRBV12-4 and TRBJ1-2, with the D gene uncertain. The CDR3 has 12 amino acids, counting the end cysteine and phenylalanine. Solely the CDR3 DNA is kept, with 36 bases framed from the first base. V was cut back by 4 bases and J by 8 bases, leaving a gap of 11 bases between them.